This is a list of T cell receptor beta chains from one sample in a study of human T cells and chemical hapten exposure. TCRdb re-called the RACE reads through MiXCR, storing one row per CDR3 protein. The sample has tens of thousands of distinct CDR3 sequences, 7.6% seen once. The sequences come from whole blood, collected in connection with sensitization to the hapten diphenylcyclopropenone (DPC). The receptor source for this set is a woman aged 45-65 years with alopecia areata. Some clones in this sample may be carry-over from other donors' samples. Each CDR3 is given with its conserved first and last residue. Each record gives: V gene, J gene, clone size, D gene, CDR3 length, CDR3 protein, CDR3 DNA. A D gene is named only where the DNA matches it firmly. The size of a clone is reported for some rows only, either as once, few or many, or as a class for expanded clones.

TRBV27	TRBJ1-6	-	-	14	CASSLTLYNSPLHF	TGTGCCAGCAGTTTAACGTTGTATAATTCACCCCTCCACTTT
TRBV19	TRBJ1-5	-	TRBD1	13	CASSLDRGISQHF	TGTGCCAGTAGTCTCGACAGGGGCATCTCCCAGCATTTT
TRBV28	TRBJ1-2	many	-	15	CASFPPGARGYGYTF	TGTGCCAGCTTTCCTCCAGGGGCGCGGGGCTATGGCTACACCTTC
TRBV18	TRBJ2-1	many	-	15	CASSPKRGSYNEQFF	TGTGCCAGCTCACCTAAACGGGGTTCCTACAATGAGCAGTTCTTC
TRBV12-3/TRBV12-4	TRBJ2-4	many	TRBD1	14	CASSLAQGVGIQYF	TGTGCCAGCAGTTTAGCACAGGGGGTGGGCATTCAGTACTTC
TRBV4-1	TRBJ2-1	many	-	15	CASSQSPAGENEQFF	TGCGCCAGCAGCCAGTCTCCCGCCGGGGAGAATGAGCAGTTCTTC
TRBV5-1	TRBJ2-6	many	-	13	CASSLDGANVLTF	TGCGCCAGCAGCTTGGACGGGGCCAACGTCCTGACTTTC
TRBV7-2	TRBJ2-1	few	-	18	CASSSPLRGKSSYNEQFF	TGTGCCAGCAGCTCCCCGCTGCGCGGGAAGAGCTCCTACAATGAGCAGTTCTTC
TRBV6-5	TRBJ2-1	few	TRBD2	16	CASSYSRVAGVFEQFF	TGTGCCAGCAGTTACTCGAGGGTAGCGGGAGTTTTTGAGCAGTTCTTC
TRBV20-1	TRBJ2-5	many	TRBD2	16	CSAPRASGIFQETQYF	TGCAGTGCACCGAGGGCTAGCGGTATATTCCAAGAGACCCAGTACTTC
TRBV7-3	TRBJ2-7	-	TRBD2	15	CASSSSGTPPYEQYF	TGTGCCAGCAGCTCCAGCGGGACTCCGCCCTACGAGCAGTACTTC
TRBV11-1	TRBJ2-2	once	-	14	CASSPTDLTGELFF	TGTGCCAGCAGCCCGACAGATCTCACCGGGGAGCTGTTTTTT